This TCR beta chain originates from a study of technical replicates of blood from a handful of donors. V lost 0 bases to trimming and J lost 0 bases; unmatched junction nucleotides: 4. The CDR3 extends over 18 amino acids. Looked up from germline, CDR1 is MNHEY and CDR2 is SMNVEV (reference sequence). The protocol was immunoSEQ multiplex PCR, while the TCRdb copy is restricted to in-frame clones and leaves out a portion. The sample lists 65,000 to 90,000 clones; around 93% were seen once. This clonotype was sampled from a human donor in good health. This sequence joins TRBV27 and TRBJ2-1; TRBD2 matches at 11 bases. The sequenced material came from T cells isolated from PBMCs. The DNA for the CDR3 is TGTGCCAGCAGTTTATCAGGACTAGCGGGCAGCTCCTACAATGAGCAGTTCTTC. Residues: CASSLSGLAGSSYNEQFF.